The present TCR beta chain was sequenced within a study of cytomegalovirus exposure and HLA in healthy donors (TCRdb year 2017). About the study as a whole: An earlier analysis of roughly 630 of the donors reported 250 to 350 Gb of sequence data and 117 million unique TCR beta sequences from about 200 million T cells. Along with the 666-subject first cohort, a separate validation cohort of some 130 different subjects was used. Every discovery cohort repertoire had been produced on one sequencing platform. To study patterns of TCR occurrence, a later analysis re-analyzed previously published TCR beta repertoires from under 750 donors and added high-resolution HLA genotyping. To predict cytomegalovirus infection status, the study brought together high-throughput TCR immunosequencing, statistical association of individual TCRs with disease status, and machine learning. An earlier analysis of 500 to 750 of the donors applied high-throughput TCR beta sequencing to assess whether each TCR beta V gene segment acted as functional or pseudogenic. Typing coverage varied by locus: roughly 629-630 donors for A, B, C, DRB1 and DQB1; more than 500 for DQA1; some 610 for DPA1; around 490 for DPB1. Rather than using new phenotypic data, the later analysis identified candidate immune exposures from TCR beta sequences and from how often those sequences occurred across donors. Of the roughly 390 genotyped donors, about 80% fell in the genetic ancestry cluster associated with self-reported Caucasian donors. Among about 400 genotyped donors of the cohort, an average of around 220,000 unique TCR beta nucleotide sequences was sequenced per donor, of which 15% to 20% were non-productive. A later genetic analysis took genome-wide SNP genotypes for about three fifths of the roughly 670 donors and used that subset as a discovery cohort. Donor age, sex, ethnicity and CMV serostatus were compiled together with the repertoire data. HLA typing covered class I and class II loci at four-digit resolution. The study aimed to test whether signatures of past pathogen exposure could be identified by cataloging public T cell receptors. Using immunosequencing, the study profiled T cell repertoires from 666 subjects and related those repertoires to cytomegalovirus serostatus. About 300 gigabases of sequencing data and approximately 85 million unique TCR sequences were included in an early release covering roughly 700 HLA-typed donors. Because of strong linkage in the cohort, 5 or 6 DR-DQ haplotypes were treated as single units for association and clustering. Here is what the overall study found, with its caveats: An association between a missense DCLRE1C variant and V-gene and J-gene trimming of TCR beta chains was found in a later genetic analysis and replicated in an independent cohort. Compared with the roughly 600-donor mean, donors in an Asian-associated ancestry cluster had fewer N-insertions in productive TCRs, according to a later genetic analysis. In an earlier analysis of around 500 of the donors, most TCR beta V segments appeared in productive rearrangements about 90% or about 30% of the time, broadly matching IMGT annotations. Linkage disequilibrium might explain the correlated functional status among segregating V segments, but an unknown experimental factor could not be ruled out. Presence/absence analyses assumed roughly uniform sequencing depth across donors, an assumption that may not hold. Assigning TCR associations to individual alleles was difficult when HLA alleles, especially DR and DQ, strongly co-occurred. Most TCR sequences were observed very rarely across donors, whereas some public TCRs were present in many individuals. Specific HLA alleles were associated with over 15,000 TCR beta sequences at a false discovery rate of 0.05 in a later analysis. It was suggested by the authors that the approach could potentially be generalized to other disease states and immunological phenotypes. Immune exposure information for the cohort was limited to CMV serostatus. In a later analysis, HLA-associated TCR beta chains were found to be more clonally expanded and to have lower generation probabilities than equally common non-associated chains. Cytomegalovirus status was reported to be diagnosed by the classifier with high specificity and sensitivity in both the original and validation cohorts. In this cohort, only TCR beta chains were sequenced, and detectable features were limited by the absence of alpha or paired-chain data. A cluster of highly shared sequence variants was judged likely to represent a technical artifact of the sequencing pipeline. In a later analysis, TCR association rates were found to vary across HLA loci, with the most associated TCRs seen for DRB1 alleles and the fewest for HLA-C alleles. Some 15 rarely observed V segments, including chromosome 9 orphons, were excluded from the earlier analysis of almost 600 of the donors because counts were too low. In a later analysis, several top co-occurrence clusters were reported to appear linked to parvovirus B19, influenza, CMV and Epstein-Barr virus. Because HLA typing was missing for some donors at each locus, association tests included only the typed subset. The study listed 164 TCR beta chains as associated with cytomegalovirus. In a later analysis, most CMV-associated TCR beta chains were found to appear HLA-restricted, with HLA associations seemingly driven largely by CMV exposure. A further reported finding was that TCR beta sequences accurately predicted the HLA-A and HLA-B alleles for most subjects in the first cohort. Some IMGT-functional V segments, including TRBV6-2 and TRBV6-3, could not be told apart with the 87-base-pair reads, so those segments were excluded. In vitro tests confirmed that three of the cytomegalovirus-associated TCR beta chains recognize cytomegalovirus antigens.

The germline V gene (reference sequence) provides CDR1 LNHDA and CDR2 SQIVND. The CDR3 has 15 amino acids, counting the end cysteine and phenylalanine. This entry keeps only the CDR3 DNA: 45 bases, framed from base 1. Germline trimming amounts to 5 bases on V and 4 bases on J, with 10 as the count of junction bases outside the gene matches. Regarding this clone: Its antigen specificity is not known. There are no base qualities to consult, and no much larger clone falls within one base.

The cohort was made up of 650 to 700 healthy bone marrow donors. All cohort members were sampled while nominally healthy, although unrecorded immune exposures were likely present. The donor tested CMV seropositive, placing the donor among the approximately 290 seropositive members of the cohort. Each donor provided a peripheral blood sample, and peripheral blood mononuclear cells were used for TCR beta sequencing. The Qiagen DNeasy Blood Extraction Kit was used to extract genomic DNA from the blood cell samples. Libraries were prepared through the immunoSEQ multiplex PCR assay. The multiplex PCR relied on a mix of 60 forward primers for TCR Vbeta segments and 13 reverse primers for TCR Jbeta segments. A multiplex PCR assay on genomic DNA amplified the CDR3 region of rearranged TCR beta genes. The Illumina HiSeq System was used to sequence the amplified TCR beta libraries as 87-base-pair reads. Per the source publication's procedure: In a later analysis, approximately 74 million unique TCR beta chains were counted across the roughly 670 repertoires, and about 10 million of these chains were shared by at least two donors. Raw reads were error-corrected and collapsed into unique sequences with a nearest-neighbor algorithm that merged closely related sequences to remove PCR and sequencing errors. To assign V, D and J gene segments, CDR3 sequences were aligned to IMGT reference sequences. For a sequence to be retained, a match of at least six nucleotides to both a V gene segment and a J gene segment was required. A rearrangement was called productive if the CDR3 had no stop codons and remained in frame with V and J, and every other rearrangement was called non-productive. Following IMGT convention, CDR3 was defined as the stretch from the second conserved V-encoded cysteine to the conserved J-encoded phenylalanine. The earlier analysis of 550 to 650 of the donors excluded any sequence lacking an unambiguous match to a single V gene segment. In an earlier analysis of around 600 of the donors, V segments were called functional above 56.7% productive rearrangements and were called segregating when the between-donor standard deviation exceeded 5%. To diagnose cytomegalovirus status from the catalog of TCR beta chain sequences, a statistical classification framework was built. V and J gene assignment, in a later analysis, came from comparing TCR nucleotide sequences with IMGT/GENE-DB human TR gene sequences. The TCRdist pipeline was used in a later analysis to assign CDR3 sequences and most-parsimonious VDJ recombination scenarios. In a later analysis, each TCR beta chain was defined by its CDR3 amino acid sequence together with its V-gene family, and reads without a unique V-gene family were excluded. To address suspected cross-contamination and a sequencing artifact, a later analysis removed 592 highly shared, low-generation-probability nucleotide sequences. A later analysis calculated a clonal expansion index for each public chain from normalized within-repertoire ranks of inferred template counts. In a later analysis, generation probabilities were computed with a VDJ recombination model fitted to out-of-frame rearrangements, and the resulting probabilities were checked against IGoR. In a later analysis, TCR-TCR, TCR-HLA and TCR-CMV co-occurrence was scored with hypergeometric tests, and a repertoire-size bias correction was applied to TCR pairs. A later analysis estimated false discovery rates by permuting HLA or CMV assignments 20 times. In a later analysis, co-occurring TCRs were grouped using DBSCAN, and TCRdist sequence similarity was added for clustering within HLA-allele-positive subsets. Repertoires with fewer than 30,000 or more than 120,000 public chains were left out of co-occurrence clustering, as were about 5 repertoires with anomalous nucleotide sharing. TCRdb's version of the immuneACCESS table is confined to in-frame rearrangements and falls short of the full clone set. An unresolved V gene accounts for under half of the shortfall where checked; the remainder is of unknown origin. The V and J calls and clone size were taken over from that table, and D and trimming were inferred from the DNA. The sample table shows more than 100,000 clones, and about 60% are seen once. About a tenth of the sample comes from the top ten.

The chain links TRBV19 with TRBJ1-2; 7 bases in between match TRBD1. The sample comprised PBMCs. The receptor was isolated from a man between 35 and 55 years old in good health and CMV-seropositive. The DNA is TGTGCCAGTAGTCCGCGGGGACAGATCCTCTATGGCTACACCTTC. Its protein is CASSPRGQILYGYTF.